These T cell receptor beta chains were read from a single sample in a study of cytomegalovirus exposure and HLA in healthy donors. Repertoires were generated with immunoSEQ multiplex PCR, while TCRdb's copy carries only in-frame clones and drops some. The data hold about 110,000 clones, with roughly 80% observed a single time. The sequenced sample consisted of PBMCs. The source of these receptors is a man aged 25 to 45 in good health and CMV-seronegative. Each CDR3 is given without its conserved first and last residue. Each record gives: CDR3 length, V gene, J gene, CDR3 protein.

12	TRBV9	TRBJ1-1	ASSVTGSNTEAF
12	TRBV2	TRBJ2-3	ASRPRLDLDTQY
14	TRBV7-3	TRBJ2-5	ASSPGLAGAPETQY
11	TRBV7-9	TRBJ1-1	ASSWATLTEAF
13	TRBV7-9	TRBJ2-7	ASSFSATGVREQY
11	TRBV5-1	TRBJ2-7	ASSAGQGLQQY
8	TRBV29-1	TRBJ2-1	SVDAREQF
11	TRBV7-7	TRBJ2-7	ASSLGPSYEQY
14	TRBV6-7	TRBJ2-5	ASSYWTSGSSETQY
14	TRBV5-4	TRBJ2-1	ASSRILAEPYNEQF